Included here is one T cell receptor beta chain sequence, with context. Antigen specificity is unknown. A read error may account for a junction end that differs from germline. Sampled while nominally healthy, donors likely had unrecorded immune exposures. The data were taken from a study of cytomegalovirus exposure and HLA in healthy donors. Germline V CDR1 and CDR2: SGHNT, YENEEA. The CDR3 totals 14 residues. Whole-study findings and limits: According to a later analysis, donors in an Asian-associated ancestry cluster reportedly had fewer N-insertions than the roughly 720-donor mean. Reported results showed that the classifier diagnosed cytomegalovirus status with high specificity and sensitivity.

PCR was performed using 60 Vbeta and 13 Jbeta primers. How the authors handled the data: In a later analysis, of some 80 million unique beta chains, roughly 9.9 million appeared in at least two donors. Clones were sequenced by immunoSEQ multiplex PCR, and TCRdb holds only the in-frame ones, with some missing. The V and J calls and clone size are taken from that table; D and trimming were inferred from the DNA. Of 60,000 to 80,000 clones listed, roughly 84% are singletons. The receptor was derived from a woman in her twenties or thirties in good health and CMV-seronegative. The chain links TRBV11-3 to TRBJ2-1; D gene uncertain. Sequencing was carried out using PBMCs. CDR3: CASTLSLGNDEQFF. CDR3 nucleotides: TGTGCCAGCACCTTATCGCTTGGCAACGATGAGCAGTTCTTC.